Listed here are 25 T cell receptor beta chains from one sample, sequenced in a study of cytomegalovirus exposure and HLA in healthy donors. The primer mix had 60 Vbeta and 13 Jbeta primers. Some clones are missing from TCRdb's copy, which holds only in-frame ones; the method was immunoSEQ multiplex PCR. The sample records about 190,000 clones, 82% being singletons. The sequenced material came from PBMCs. These receptors were taken from a woman between 18 and 29 years old in good health and CMV-seronegative.

The V and J genes are TRBV5-6 and TRBJ2-5; tentatively, D is TRBD1 (6 bases). Germline lookup yields CDR1 SGHDT and CDR2 YYEEEE. The ends were cut back, 4 bases at V and 1 base at J, with 8 bases in the middle. The CDR3 contains 13 residues. This CDR3 is CASSVTGQETQYF. As DNA, the CDR3 is TGTGCCAGCAGCGTGACAGGCCAAGAGACCCAGTACTTC.

The chain combines TRBV4-1 with TRBJ2-3; D might be TRBD2 (5 bases). This CDR3 comprises 16 residues. The V end was cut by 1 base, the J end by 4 bases, with 15 bases between. Germline-derived CDR1 and CDR2 are MGHRA and YSYEKL. Here the CDR3 DNA reads TGCGCCAGCAGCCAAGTTGGGCGGGTCCACTCAGATACGCAGTATTTT. As protein: CASSQVGRVHSDTQYF.

The chain carries TRBV5-1 and TRBJ1-2; the match to TRBD1 covers 7 bases. The CDR3 is made up of 15 amino acids. V lost 4 bases to trimming and J lost 5 bases; unmatched junction nucleotides: 11. Per the germline V gene, CDR1 is SGHRS and CDR2 is YFSETQ. The CDR3, as DNA: TGCGCCAGCAGCAGGGACCAGGGGGTGTCGTATGGCTACACCTTC. Its protein product is CASSRDQGVSYGYTF.

The table lists this clone with a few counts. The chain combines TRBV5-1 with TRBJ2-7; 7 nucleotides agree with TRBD2. The J segment lost 2 bases and the V segment lost 5 bases, leaving 7 bases of the junction unmatched. Looked up from germline, CDR1 is SGHRS and CDR2 is YFSETQ. The CDR3 consists of 14 residues. DNA for the CDR3: TGCGCCAGCAGGGCGGGGGATGGTGCCTACGAGCAGTACTTC. The encoded protein is CASRAGDGAYEQYF. The full variable domain, with the rest looked up from reference TRBV5-1 and TRBJ2-7, is KAGVTQTPRYLIKTRGQQVTLSCSPISGHRSVSWYQQTPGQGLQFLFEYFSETQRNKGNFPGRFSGRQFSNSRSEMNVSTLELGDSALYLCASRAGDGAYEQYFGPGTRLTVT.

A few counts support this clone. The V gene is TRBV2, the J gene TRBJ2-1, with 13 bases that match TRBD2. Germline V CDR1 and CDR2: SNHLY, FYNNEI. This CDR3 contains 17 residues. With V trimmed by 6 bases and J by 0 bases, 5 bases remained unmatched. The CDR3 spells CASRRGLAGSSYNEQFF. The CDR3 DNA is TGTGCCAGCAGAAGGGGACTAGCGGGAAGCTCCTACAATGAGCAGTTCTTC.

The V and J genes are TRBV5-3 and TRBJ2-7, with TRBD1 matching over 7 bases. TRBV5-3 is noted as an ORF with a role that remains uncertain. V shed 0 bases, J shed 6 bases, and the junction held 9 bases outside the gene matches. CDR3 length: 15 residues. The CDR3 loop is CARSLGQGRACEQYF. As DNA, the CDR3 is TGTGCCAGAAGCTTGGGACAGGGAAGAGCCTGCGAGCAGTACTTC.

The J gene is TRBJ1-5, the V gene TRBV27; D unclear. Germline V gene lookup returns CDR1 MNHEY and CDR2 SMNVEV (reference sequence). The V gene lost 8 bases and the J gene lost 0 bases, with 11 bases spanning the gap. This CDR3 has 14 amino acids. CDR3 protein: CASRTPDSNQPQHF. CDR3 nucleotide sequence: TGTGCCAGCCGCACACCCGATAGCAATCAGCCCCAGCATTTT.

The table lists this clone with a few counts. This sequence joins TRBV5-1 and TRBJ2-5; D is undetermined. The germline V and J ends were trimmed by 5 bases and 0 bases, with 5 bases remaining between them. The CDR3 length is 12 residues. Germline V gene data show CDR1 as SGHRS and CDR2 as YFSETQ. This chain's CDR3 is CASRQDQETQYF. The CDR3 DNA reads as TGCGCCAGCAGGCAGGACCAAGAGACCCAGTACTTC.

The gene calls are TRBV7-2 and TRBJ2-7; no clear D. This CDR3 comprises 15 residues. Per germline, CDR1 SGHTA and CDR2 FQGNSA. V shed 0 bases and J shed 4 bases, with 13 bases lying between them. In DNA form, the CDR3 reads TGTGCCAGCAGCTTAGCCCCTCTAGGTTCTTACGAGCAGTACTTC. Translating it yields CASSLAPLGSYEQYF.

The chain is built from TRBV7-9 and TRBJ2-2; 9 bases match TRBD2. The germline V gene has CDR1 SEHNR and CDR2 FQNEAQ (reference sequence). The CDR3 is 15 amino acids. The V and J ends lost 3 bases and 4 bases, in that order; junction bases with no gene match: 3. In DNA form, the CDR3 reads TGTGCCAGCAGCTTGCGGGAGGGCCGCACCGGGGAGCTGTTTTTT. Protein product: CASSLREGRTGELFF. The full variable domain, completed using reference TRBV7-9 and TRBJ2-2, is DTGVSQNPRHKITKRGQNVTFRCDPISEHNRLYWYRQTLGQGPEFLTYFQNEAQLEKSRLLSDRFSAERPKGSFSTLEIQRTEQGDSAMYLCASSLREGRTGELFFGEGSRLTVL.

The chain has TRBV6-6 and TRBJ2-4; 8 bases are a match to TRBD1. V lost 2 bases, J lost 6 bases, and 9 bases stayed unmatched. Per the germline V gene, CDR1 is MNHNY and CDR2 is SVGAGI (reference sequence). The CDR3 contains 16 residues. The CDR3 here is CASSYPGLTGANIQYF. CDR3 DNA: TGTGCCAGCAGTTACCCGGGTTTGACAGGGGCAAACATTCAGTACTTC.

This sequence joins TRBV7-9 and TRBJ1-2; 9 bases are a match to TRBD1. The V gene's germline CDR1 is SEHNR and CDR2 FQNEAQ (reference sequence). The junction had 11 bases not matched to a gene; V was cut back by 5 bases and J by 10 bases. The CDR3 runs to 14 residues. CDR3 sequence reads: CASSTTTGGRPYTF. For the CDR3, the DNA is TGTGCCAGCAGCACGACGACAGGGGGACGGCCCTACACCTTC.

The chain combines TRBV5-4 with TRBJ2-3; 9 nucleotides line up with TRBD2. Looked up from germline, CDR1 is SGHNT and CDR2 is YYREEE (reference sequence). The CDR3 totals 15 residues. V shed 1 base and J 6 bases; nucleotides not matched to a gene: 6. The CDR3 DNA is TGTGCCAGCAGCTTGCTGCTAGCGGGAACCGATACGCAGTATTTT. It codes for CASSLLLAGTDTQYF. Full variable domain (remainder filled in from reference TRBV5-4 and TRBJ2-3): ETGVTQSPTHLIKTRGQQVTLRCSSQSGHNTVSWYQQALGQGPQFIFQYYREEENGRGNFPPRFSGLQFPNYSSELNVNALELDDSALYLCASSLLLAGTDTQYFGPGTRLTVL.

The chain combines TRBV6-5 with TRBJ2-1, with 12 nucleotides matching TRBD2. The CDR3 sequence is 16 residues long. Germline loops: CDR1 MNHEY, CDR2 SVGAGI. Germline trimming cut 0 bases from V and 4 bases from J; bases unmatched to any gene: 1. In DNA, the CDR3 is TGTGCCAGCAGTTACTCCGGGACTAGCGGGTACAATGAGCAGTTCTTC. Protein sequence: CASSYSGTSGYNEQFF.

This clone was observed a single time. The chain combines TRBV5-1 with TRBJ1-2, with a weak D call TRBD1 (6 bases). The germline V and J ends were trimmed by 5 bases and 1 base, with 9 bases remaining between them. The CDR3 is 13 amino acids. Germline V gene lookup returns CDR1 SGHRS and CDR2 YFSETQ. The CDR3: CASSWTDNYGYTF. CDR3 DNA: TGCGCCAGCAGTTGGACAGATAACTATGGCTACACCTTC.

The V gene is TRBV6-5, the J gene TRBJ1-1; possibly TRBD1 for D (6 bases). This CDR3 has 14 residues. The V gene's germline CDR1 is MNHEY and CDR2 SVGAGI. Trimming left V 6 bases short and J 6 bases short, with 17 bases between. This CDR3 is CASRTDPRGPEAFF. For the CDR3, the DNA is TGTGCCAGCAGAACCGACCCCAGGGGCCCTGAAGCTTTCTTT.

In its sample, this clone was seen a few times. V gene TRBV6-5 combines with J gene TRBJ1-1; D is unresolved. Germline CDR1 is MNHEY and CDR2 is SVGAGI. The CDR3 consists of 14 residues. The V gene lost 6 bases and the J gene lost 4 bases, with 15 bases spanning the gap. CDR3 bases: TGTGCCAGCAGCTTCACGCAGGTCGGCACTGAAGCTTTCTTT. It is translated as CASSFTQVGTEAFF.

The chain recombines TRBV12-5 with TRBJ1-2; no definite D call. Per the germline V gene, CDR1 is LGHNT and CDR2 is FRNRAP. The CDR3 spans 14 residues. Between the trimmed V and J ends, which lost 0 bases and 2 bases, there was a span of 7 bases. The chain's CDR3 is CASGLVPENYGYTF. The CDR3 DNA sequence: TGTGCTAGTGGTTTGGTACCAGAAAACTATGGCTACACCTTC.

The chain combines TRBV7-2 with TRBJ2-7; 8 nucleotides line up with TRBD1. V shed 4 bases, J shed 7 bases, and the junction held 9 bases outside the gene matches. This CDR3 has 14 amino acids. CDR1 and CDR2 from the germline V gene are SGHTA and FQGNSA. In DNA, the CDR3 is TGTGCCAGCAGCTCCGCCAGGACAGGGTGGGAGCAGTACTTC. It codes for CASSSARTGWEQYF.

The chain has TRBV7-3 and TRBJ2-3, with TRBD2 matching 7 bases. The CDR3 covers 16 residues. The V gene end was trimmed by 5 bases and the J gene end by 1 base; junction bases not matched to a gene: 9. CDR1 is SGHTA, CDR2 FQGTGA, per germline. The CDR3 DNA follows: TGTGCCAGCAGCCCGCGGGGGTCGGGAGGCACAGATACGCAGTATTTT. It translates to CASSPRGSGGTDTQYF.

The sample holds a few counts of this clone. The J gene is TRBJ2-4, the V gene TRBV27; 7 nucleotides line up with TRBD2. The J segment lost 3 bases and the V segment lost 8 bases, leaving 10 bases of the junction unmatched. The CDR3 consists of 15 residues. Germline lookup yields CDR1 MNHEY and CDR2 SMNVEV (reference sequence). The CDR3 loop reads CASPLPGGIKNIQYF. The CDR3 DNA follows: TGTGCCAGCCCCCTTCCCGGGGGGATCAAAAACATTCAGTACTTC.

The chain links TRBV6-6 to TRBJ1-5; D gene uncertain. Trimming removed 4 bases from V and 3 bases from J, with 7 bases in between. The germline gives CDR1 MNHNY, CDR2 SVGAGI (reference sequence). The CDR3 loop spans 13 amino acids. In DNA, the CDR3 is TGTGCCAGCAGTTCCCCAGACAATCAGCCCCAGCATTTT. It yields the protein CASSSPDNQPQHF.

This sequence joins TRBV9 and TRBJ2-3, with TRBD2 matching 11 bases. The CDR3 is 19 amino acids. Germline V CDR1 and CDR2: SGDLS, YYNGEE. V shed 4 bases and J 3 bases; nucleotides not matched to a gene: 16. CDR3 loop: CASSSNRGGTSGRTDTQYF. Here the CDR3 DNA reads TGTGCCAGCAGCTCTAACAGGGGCGGGACTAGCGGACGTACAGATACGCAGTATTTT.

The rearrangement uses TRBV7-2 and TRBJ2-5; a possible D gene is TRBD1 (6 bases). Per the germline V gene, CDR1 is SGHTA and CDR2 is FQGNSA. V gave up 5 bases and J gave up 8 bases, with 9 bases separating them. The CDR3 loop spans 11 amino acids. Here the CDR3 DNA reads TGTGCCAGCAGCGAACAGGGAACCCAGTACTTC. Amino acid sequence: CASSEQGTQYF.

To note about this clone: A read error may produce the germline difference seen at one junction end. The V and J genes are TRBV5-1 and TRBJ2-3; D is unclear. The CDR3 is made up of 15 amino acids. From germline, CDR1 is SGHRS and CDR2 YFSETQ. CDR3 protein: CATSPLGPTTDTQYF. CDR3 bases: TGCGCCACCAGCCCACTGGGCCCGACCACAGATACGCAGTATTTT.